These 10 T cell receptor beta chains originate from one sample sequenced in a study of STAT5B mutations in CD4+ large granular lymphocyte leukemia. The assay was immunoSEQ multiplex PCR, and TCRdb's table has in-frame clones only and misses some. The sample consists of under 35,000 clones, roughly 80% of them appearing once. The sequencing input was CD4+ T cells from blood buffy coats. Receptor source: a human donor in good health.

This chain uses TRBV6-5 with TRBJ2-7; D might be TRBD1 (5 bases). The CDR3 covers 14 residues. Germline V CDR1 and CDR2: MNHEY, SVGAGI. V lost 6 bases and J lost 3, with 15 bases in between. CDR3 sequence (DNA): TGTGCCAGCAGCCTATTTGGGCAGGGCTACGAGCAGTACTTC. Encoded protein: CASSLFGQGYEQYF.

This rearrangement joins TRBV27 to TRBJ1-1; possible D gene TRBD1, 5 bases. The V gene lost 3 bases and the J gene lost 1 base, with 24 bases spanning the gap. This CDR3 is built from 19 residues. Germline-derived CDR1 and CDR2 are MNHEY and SMNVEV (reference sequence). For the CDR3, the DNA is TGTGCCAGCAGTTTGGACCGCGGAAGGGGTACTCTGGGGAACACTGAAGCTTTCTTT. Translation: CASSLDRGRGTLGNTEAFF.

V and J are TRBV7-2 and TRBJ2-7; tentative D call: TRBD2 (7 bases). Looked up from germline, CDR1 is SGHTA and CDR2 is FQGNSA. The CDR3 contains 16 residues. V was pared by 5 bases and J by 9 bases, with 26 bases between. The DNA of the CDR3 is TGTGCCAGCAGCCAAGAAAGGGGGGGAGGACGAATAGGGCAGTACTTC. It yields the protein CASSQERGGGRIGQYF.

This chain joins TRBV19 and TRBJ1-4, with TRBD1 as a possible D gene (5 bases). Trimming left V 3 bases short and J 4 bases short, with 9 bases between. The germline V gene has CDR1 LNHDA and CDR2 SQIVND (reference sequence). The CDR3 runs to 14 residues. The CDR3 sequence: CASSIGTFNEKLFF. CDR3 bases: TGTGCCAGTAGTATCGGGACTTTTAATGAAAAACTGTTTTTT.

The chain joins TRBV28 to TRBJ1-3, with D unresolved. The V end was cut by 7 bases, the J end by 2 bases, with 6 bases between. The CDR3 consists of 12 residues. Germline V gene lookup returns CDR1 MDHEN and CDR2 SYDVKM. The CDR3 region has the DNA TGTGCCAGCACTAAAACTGGAAACACCATATATTTT. It yields the protein CASTKTGNTIYF.

The chain carries TRBV19 and TRBJ2-2, with 9 bases fitting TRBD1. The CDR3 extends over 15 amino acids. After removal of 5 bases from V and 5 bases from J, the junction contained 6 bases not matched to a gene. Germline V gene lookup returns CDR1 LNHDA and CDR2 SQIVND (reference sequence). In DNA form, the CDR3 reads TGTGCCAGTAGTGCCGGGACAGGGTCAACCGGGGAGCTGTTTTTT. This translates into CASSAGTGSTGELFF.

This clone was found once. The chain joins TRBV10-3 to TRBJ2-3; D unresolved. Trimming cost V 2 bases and J 0 bases, with 6 bases left between them. Germline V gives CDR1 ENHRY, CDR2 SYGVKD. The CDR3 has 14 residues. CDR3 sequence reads: CAISEDSSTDTQYF. DNA for the CDR3: TGTGCCATCAGTGAGGACTCTAGCACAGATACGCAGTATTTT.

The sample holds one count of this clone. The genes are TRBV30 and TRBJ2-5; D is ambiguous. The ends were cut back, 3 bases at V and 5 bases at J, with 7 bases in the middle. Per germline, CDR1 GTSNPN and CDR2 SVGIG (reference sequence). The CDR3 is made up of 11 amino acids. The CDR3 DNA reads TGTGCCTGGAGGCCCTTGGAGACCCAGTACTTC. This translates into CAWRPLETQYF.

The chain is built from TRBV7-6 and TRBJ2-1; TRBD2 aligns across 14 bases. This CDR3 is built from 18 residues. Germline CDR1 reads SGHVS; CDR2 reads FNYEAQ. V shed 4 bases, J shed 3 bases, and the junction held 8 bases outside the gene matches. The CDR3 here is CASSSGTSGGQVYNEQFF. CDR3 sequence (DNA): TGTGCCAGCAGCTCCGGGACTAGCGGGGGTCAGGTCTACAATGAGCAGTTCTTC.

This clone was detected once. The J gene is TRBJ2-1, the V gene TRBV11-3; D possibly corresponds to TRBD2 (6 bases). Deletions cut 2 bases from V and 0 bases from J, with 23 bases between. CDR1 is SGHNT and CDR2 is YENEEA in the germline V gene. This CDR3 contains 20 residues. CDR3 bases: TGTGCCAGCAGCTTATTTAATGGCGGGTTGGACTACCACTCCTACAATGAGCAGTTCTTC. Translating it yields CASSLFNGGLDYHSYNEQFF.